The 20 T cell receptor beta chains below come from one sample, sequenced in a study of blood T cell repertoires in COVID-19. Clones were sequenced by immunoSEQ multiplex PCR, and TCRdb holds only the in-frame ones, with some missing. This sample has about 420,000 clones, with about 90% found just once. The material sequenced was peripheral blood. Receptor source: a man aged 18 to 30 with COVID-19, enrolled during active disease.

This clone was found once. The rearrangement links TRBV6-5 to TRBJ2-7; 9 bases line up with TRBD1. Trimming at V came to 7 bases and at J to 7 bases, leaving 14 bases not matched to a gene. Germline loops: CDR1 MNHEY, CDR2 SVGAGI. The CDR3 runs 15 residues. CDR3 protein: CASNTLGQGPGEQYF. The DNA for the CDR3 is TGTGCCAGCAATACACTCGGACAGGGGCCGGGGGAGCAGTACTTC.

The CDR3 bases are TGTGCCAGCAGCCAAAACGGACCGGACAGAACCTATGGCTACACCTTC. Translated, it gives CASSQNGPDRTYGYTF. This sequence joins TRBV3-1 (or the pseudogene TRBV3-2) and TRBJ1-2; D is possibly TRBD1 (6 bases). Germline loops: CDR1 LGHDT, CDR2 YNNKEL (reference sequence). V lost 2 bases to trimming and J lost 4 bases, with 17 bases between them. This CDR3 spans 16 amino acids.

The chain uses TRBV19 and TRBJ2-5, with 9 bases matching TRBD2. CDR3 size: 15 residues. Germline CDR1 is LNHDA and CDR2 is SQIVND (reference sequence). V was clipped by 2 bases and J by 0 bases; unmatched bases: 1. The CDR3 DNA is TGTGCCAGTAGTATAACTAGCGGGTACCAAGAGACCCAGTACTTC. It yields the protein CASSITSGYQETQYF.

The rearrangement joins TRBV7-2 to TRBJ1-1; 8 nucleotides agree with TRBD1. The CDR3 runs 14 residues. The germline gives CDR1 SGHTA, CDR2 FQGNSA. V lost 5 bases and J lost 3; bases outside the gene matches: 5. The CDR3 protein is CASSLQGGYTEAFF. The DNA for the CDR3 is TGTGCCAGCAGCCTACAGGGGGGGTACACTGAAGCTTTCTTT.

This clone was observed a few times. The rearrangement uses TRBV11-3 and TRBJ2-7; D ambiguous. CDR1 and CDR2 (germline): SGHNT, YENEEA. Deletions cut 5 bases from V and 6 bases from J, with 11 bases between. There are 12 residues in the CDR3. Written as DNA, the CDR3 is TGTGCCAGCAGCCCTATTCGGTCCGAGCAGTACTTC. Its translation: CASSPIRSEQYF. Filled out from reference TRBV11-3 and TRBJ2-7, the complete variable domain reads EAGVVQSPRYKIIEKKQPVAFWCNPISGHNTLYWYLQNLGQGPELLIRYENEEAVDDSQLPKDRFSAERLKGVDSTLKIQPAELGDSAVYLCASSPIRSEQYFGPGTRLTVT.

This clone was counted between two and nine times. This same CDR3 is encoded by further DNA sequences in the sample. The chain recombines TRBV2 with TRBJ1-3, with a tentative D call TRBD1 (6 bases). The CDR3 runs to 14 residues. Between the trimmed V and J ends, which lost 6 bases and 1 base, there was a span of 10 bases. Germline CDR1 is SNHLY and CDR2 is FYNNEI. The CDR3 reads CASSLQGSGNTIYF. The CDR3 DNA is TGTGCCAGCAGCCTACAGGGATCTGGAAACACCATATATTTT.

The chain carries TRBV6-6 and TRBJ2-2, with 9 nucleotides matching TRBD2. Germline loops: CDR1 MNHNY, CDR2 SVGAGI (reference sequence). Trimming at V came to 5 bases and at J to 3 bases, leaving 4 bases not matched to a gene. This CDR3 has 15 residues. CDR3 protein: CASSRGGRDTGELFF. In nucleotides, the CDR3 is TGTGCCAGCAGTAGGGGCGGGAGGGACACCGGGGAGCTGTTTTTT.

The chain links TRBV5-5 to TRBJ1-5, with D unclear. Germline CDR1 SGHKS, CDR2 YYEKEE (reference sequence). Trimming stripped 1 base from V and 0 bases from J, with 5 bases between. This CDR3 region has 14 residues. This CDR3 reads CASSLRHSNQPQHF. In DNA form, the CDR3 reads TGTGCCAGCAGCTTGAGACATAGCAATCAGCCCCAGCATTTT.

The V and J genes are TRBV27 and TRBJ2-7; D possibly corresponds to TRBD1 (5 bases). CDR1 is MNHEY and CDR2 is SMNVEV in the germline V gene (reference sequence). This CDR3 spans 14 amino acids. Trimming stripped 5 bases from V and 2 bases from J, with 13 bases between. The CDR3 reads CASSLPGPPYEQYF. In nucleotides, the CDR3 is TGTGCCAGCAGTCTTCCAGGGCCCCCCTACGAGCAGTACTTC.

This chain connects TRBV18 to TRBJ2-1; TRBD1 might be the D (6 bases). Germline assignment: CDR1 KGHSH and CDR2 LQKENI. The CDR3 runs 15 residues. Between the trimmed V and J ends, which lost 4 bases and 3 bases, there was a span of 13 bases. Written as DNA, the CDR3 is TGTGCCAGCTCACACGAGCAGGGGCGCTACAATGAGCAGTTCTTC. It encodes CASSHEQGRYNEQFF.

CDR3 residues: CASTEQGNQPQHF. For the CDR3, the DNA is TGTGCCAGCACCGAACAGGGGAATCAGCCCCAGCATTTT. The V call is TRBV28, the J call TRBJ1-5; 7 nucleotides align to TRBD1. CDR1 and CDR2 (germline): MDHEN, SYDVKM. V dropped 7 bases and J dropped 4; count of bases not matched to a gene: 4. The CDR3 length is 13 residues.

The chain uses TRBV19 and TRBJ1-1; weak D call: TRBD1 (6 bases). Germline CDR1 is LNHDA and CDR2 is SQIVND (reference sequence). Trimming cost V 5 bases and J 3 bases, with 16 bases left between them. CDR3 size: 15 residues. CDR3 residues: CASSVGTRSHTEAFF. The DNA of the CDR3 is TGTGCCAGTAGTGTCGGGACACGGAGCCACACTGAAGCTTTCTTT.

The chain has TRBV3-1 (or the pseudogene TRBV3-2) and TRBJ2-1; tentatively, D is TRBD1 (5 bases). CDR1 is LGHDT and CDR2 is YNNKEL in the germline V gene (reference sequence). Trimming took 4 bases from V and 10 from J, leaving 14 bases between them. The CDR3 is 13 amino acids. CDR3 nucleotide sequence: TGTGCCAGCAGCCGGCTCCAGGGTGGCGAGCAGTTCTTC. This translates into CASSRLQGGEQFF.

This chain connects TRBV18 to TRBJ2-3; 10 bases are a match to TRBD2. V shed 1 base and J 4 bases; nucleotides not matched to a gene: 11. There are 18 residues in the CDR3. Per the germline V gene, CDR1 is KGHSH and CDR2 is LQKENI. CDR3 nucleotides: TGTGCCAGCTCACCACTGAACAACGCAGCGGGGGGGGCAGATACGCAGTATTTT. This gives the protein CASSPLNNAAGGADTQYF. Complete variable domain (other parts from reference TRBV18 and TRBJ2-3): NAGVMQNPRHLVRRRGQEARLRCSPMKGHSHVYWYRQLPEEGLKFMVYLQKENIIDESGMPKERFSAEFPKEGPSILRIQQVVRGDSAAYFCASSPLNNAAGGADTQYFGPGTRLTVL.

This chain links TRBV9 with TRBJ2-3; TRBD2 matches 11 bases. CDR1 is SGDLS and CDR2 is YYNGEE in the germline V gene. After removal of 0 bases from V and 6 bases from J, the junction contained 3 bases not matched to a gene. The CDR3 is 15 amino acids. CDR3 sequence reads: CASSVEASGRDTQYF. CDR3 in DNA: TGTGCCAGCAGCGTAGAGGCTAGCGGGAGGGATACGCAGTATTTT.

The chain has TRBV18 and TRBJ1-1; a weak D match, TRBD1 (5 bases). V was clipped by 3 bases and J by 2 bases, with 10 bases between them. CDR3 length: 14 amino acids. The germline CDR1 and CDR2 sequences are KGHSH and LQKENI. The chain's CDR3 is CASSPDKVNTEAFF. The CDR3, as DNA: TGTGCCAGCTCACCGGACAAGGTTAACACTGAAGCTTTCTTT. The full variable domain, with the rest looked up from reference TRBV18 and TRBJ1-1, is NAGVMQNPRHLVRRRGQEARLRCSPMKGHSHVYWYRQLPEEGLKFMVYLQKENIIDESGMPKERFSAEFPKEGPSILRIQQVVRGDSAAYFCASSPDKVNTEAFFGQGTRLTVV.

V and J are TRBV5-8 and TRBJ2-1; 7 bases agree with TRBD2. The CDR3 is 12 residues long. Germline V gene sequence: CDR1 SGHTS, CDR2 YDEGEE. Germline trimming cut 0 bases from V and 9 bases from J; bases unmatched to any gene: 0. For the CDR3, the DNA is TGTGCCAGCAGCTTGGGGGGGGGTGAGCAGTTCTTC. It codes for CASSLGGGEQFF.

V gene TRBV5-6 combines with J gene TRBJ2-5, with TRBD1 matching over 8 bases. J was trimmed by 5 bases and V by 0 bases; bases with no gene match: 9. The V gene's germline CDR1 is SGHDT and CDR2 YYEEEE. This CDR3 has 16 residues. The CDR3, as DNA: TGTGCCAGCAGCTTGGACAGGGGGTTTTTCGAGGAGACCCAGTACTTC. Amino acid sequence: CASSLDRGFFEETQYF.

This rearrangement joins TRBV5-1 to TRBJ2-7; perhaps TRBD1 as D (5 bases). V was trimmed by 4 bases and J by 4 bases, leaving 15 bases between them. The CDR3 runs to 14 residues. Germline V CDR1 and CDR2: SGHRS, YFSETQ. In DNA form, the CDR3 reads TGCGCCAGCAGCCAAGGGGCCTCTGAGTACGAGCAGTACTTC. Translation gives CASSQGASEYEQYF.

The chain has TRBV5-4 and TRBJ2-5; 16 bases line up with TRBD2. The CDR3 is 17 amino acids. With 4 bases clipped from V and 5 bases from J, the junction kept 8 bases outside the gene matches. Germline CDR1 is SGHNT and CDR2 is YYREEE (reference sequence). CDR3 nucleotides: TGTGCCAGCAGCCCGGGACTAGCGGGGGGGAAGTGGGAGACCCAGTACTTC. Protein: CASSPGLAGGKWETQYF.